The T cell receptor (beta chain) described here comes from a study of blood T cell repertoires in COVID-19. Across the study: Sites across the United States, Italy and Spain contributed samples from acute and convalescent COVID-19. PBMCs, B-cell-depleted T cells, or T cells were the source of the cDNA or gDNA that made up the material.

Authors' data handling: Amplifying reference gene primers gave estimates of nucleated cell counts. Profiled with immunoSEQ multiplex PCR; TCRdb holds only in-frame clones, not every one. The V and J calls and clone size are taken from that table; D and trimming were inferred from the DNA. The table shows approximately 57,000 clones, with around 87% occurring only once. V lost 4 bases and J 5 bases, leaving 13 bases between the germline ends. The CDR3 totals 14 residues. Germline lookup yields CDR1 SGDLS and CDR2 YYNGEE. Input material: peripheral blood. This rearrangement joins TRBV9 to TRBJ1-5; no firm D call. This clonotype was sampled from a man aged 45-60 years with acute or convalescent COVID-19. This chain's CDR3 is CASSSSGIYQPQHF. CDR3 in DNA: TGTGCCAGCAGCTCTTCGGGGATCTATCAGCCCCAGCATTTT.